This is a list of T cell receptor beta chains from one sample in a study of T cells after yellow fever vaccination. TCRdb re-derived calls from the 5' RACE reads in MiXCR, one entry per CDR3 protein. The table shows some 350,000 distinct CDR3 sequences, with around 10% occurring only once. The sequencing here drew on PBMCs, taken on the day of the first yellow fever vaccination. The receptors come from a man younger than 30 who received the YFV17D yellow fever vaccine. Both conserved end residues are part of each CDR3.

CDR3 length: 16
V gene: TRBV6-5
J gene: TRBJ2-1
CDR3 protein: CASSSRGLAGGDEQFF

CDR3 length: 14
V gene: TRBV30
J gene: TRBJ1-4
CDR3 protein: CAWNRGATNEKLFF

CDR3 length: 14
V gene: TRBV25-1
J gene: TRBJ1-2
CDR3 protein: CASSEPGGGSVYTF

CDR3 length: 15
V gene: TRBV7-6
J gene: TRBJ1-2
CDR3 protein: CASSLEGYGGYGYTF

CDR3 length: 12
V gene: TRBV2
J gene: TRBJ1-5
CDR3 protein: CASRLTGQPQHF

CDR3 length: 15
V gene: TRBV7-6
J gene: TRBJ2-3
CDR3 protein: CASSVGTGRPNTQYF

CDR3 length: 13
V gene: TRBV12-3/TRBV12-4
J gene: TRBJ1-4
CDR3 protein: CASSRDTYEKLFF

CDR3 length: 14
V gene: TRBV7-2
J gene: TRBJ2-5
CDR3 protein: CASSSELVLETQYF

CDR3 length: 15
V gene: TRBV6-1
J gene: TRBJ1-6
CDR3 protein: CASRISTESGSPLHF

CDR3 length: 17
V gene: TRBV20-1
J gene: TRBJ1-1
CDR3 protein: CSARDRGTGSTRTEAFF

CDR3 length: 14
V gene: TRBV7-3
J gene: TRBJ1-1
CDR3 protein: CASSPQGRDTEAFF

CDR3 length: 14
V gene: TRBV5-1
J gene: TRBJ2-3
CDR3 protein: CASSLEGSTDTQYF

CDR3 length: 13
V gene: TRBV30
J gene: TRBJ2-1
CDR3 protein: CACRGSSYNEQFF

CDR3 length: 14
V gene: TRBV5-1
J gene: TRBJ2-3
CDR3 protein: CASSHDGSTDTQYF

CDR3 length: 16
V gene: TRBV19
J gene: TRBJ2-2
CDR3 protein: CASSIVAGADTGELFF

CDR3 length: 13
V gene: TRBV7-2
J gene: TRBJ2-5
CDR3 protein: CASSLGFEETQYF

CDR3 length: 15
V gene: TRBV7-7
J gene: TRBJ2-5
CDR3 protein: CASSRRQGGQETQYF

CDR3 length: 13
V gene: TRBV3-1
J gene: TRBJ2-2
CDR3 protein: CASSQTRLGELFF

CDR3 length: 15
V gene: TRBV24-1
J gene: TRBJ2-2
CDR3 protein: CATQDTRGNTGELFF

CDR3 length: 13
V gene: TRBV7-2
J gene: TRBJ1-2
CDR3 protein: CASSLVATGGYTF

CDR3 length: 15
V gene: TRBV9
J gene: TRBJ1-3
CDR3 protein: CASSVEHLAGNTIYF

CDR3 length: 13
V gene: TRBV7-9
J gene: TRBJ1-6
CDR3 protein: CASSSWTGSPLHF

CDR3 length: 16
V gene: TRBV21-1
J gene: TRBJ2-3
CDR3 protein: CASSALGQGGTDTQYF

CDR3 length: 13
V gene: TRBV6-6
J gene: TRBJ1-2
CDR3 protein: CASSYAPGGGYTF

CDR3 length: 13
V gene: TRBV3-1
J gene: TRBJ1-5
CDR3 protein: CASSQERGQPQHF

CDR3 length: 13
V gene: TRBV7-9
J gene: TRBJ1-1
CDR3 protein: CASSARTNTEAFF

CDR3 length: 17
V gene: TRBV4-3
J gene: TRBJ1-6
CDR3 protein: CASSQDTLSSYNSPLHF

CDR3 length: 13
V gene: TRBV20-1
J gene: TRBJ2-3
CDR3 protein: CGRGGHSTDTQYF

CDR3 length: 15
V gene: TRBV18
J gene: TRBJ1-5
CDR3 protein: CASSPIQGSNQPQHF

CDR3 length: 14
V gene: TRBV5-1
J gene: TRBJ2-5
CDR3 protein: CASSLGIVQETQYF

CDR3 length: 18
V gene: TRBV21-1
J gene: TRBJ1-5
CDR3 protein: CASSTIFETGVSFQPQHF

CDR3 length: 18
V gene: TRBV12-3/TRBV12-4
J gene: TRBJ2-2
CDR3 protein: CTCSPRTSGALNTGELFF

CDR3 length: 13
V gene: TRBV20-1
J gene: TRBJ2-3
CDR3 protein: CSASKQGTDTQYF

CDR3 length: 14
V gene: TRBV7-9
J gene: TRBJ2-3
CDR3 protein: CASSYTSGTDTQYF

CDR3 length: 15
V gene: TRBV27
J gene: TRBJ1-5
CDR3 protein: CASSWKGGSNQPQHF

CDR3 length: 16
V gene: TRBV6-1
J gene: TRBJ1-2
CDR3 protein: CASSSTSRQANYGYTF

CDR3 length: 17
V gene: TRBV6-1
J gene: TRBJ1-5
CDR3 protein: CASSELLRGKSLRPQHF

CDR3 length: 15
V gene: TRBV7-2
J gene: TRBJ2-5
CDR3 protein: CASSLTPGRSETQYF

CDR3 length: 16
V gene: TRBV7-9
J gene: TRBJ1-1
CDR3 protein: CASSLAGQGGWTEAFF

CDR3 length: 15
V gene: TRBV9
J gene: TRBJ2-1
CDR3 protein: CASSVAGSFYNEQFF

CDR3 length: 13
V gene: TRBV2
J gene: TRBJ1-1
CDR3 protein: CAAGREINTEAFF

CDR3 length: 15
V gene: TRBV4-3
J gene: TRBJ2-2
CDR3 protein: CASSRTSGEAGELFF

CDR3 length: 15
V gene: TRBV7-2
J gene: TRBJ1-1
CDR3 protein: CASSLSSAGNTEAFF

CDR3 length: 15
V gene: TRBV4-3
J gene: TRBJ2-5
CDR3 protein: CASSQARTGQETQYF

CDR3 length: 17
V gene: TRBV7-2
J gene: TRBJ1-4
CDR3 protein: CASSWGYRTGSMRKLFF

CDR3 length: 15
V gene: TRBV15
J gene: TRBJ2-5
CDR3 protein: CATSSSTGGWETQYF

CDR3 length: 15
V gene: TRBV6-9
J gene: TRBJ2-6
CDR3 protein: CASSYSEAGANVLTF

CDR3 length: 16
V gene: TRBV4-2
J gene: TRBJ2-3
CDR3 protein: CASSRDGGAAEDTQYF

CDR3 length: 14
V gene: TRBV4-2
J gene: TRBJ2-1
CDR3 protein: CASSQLGGYNEQFF

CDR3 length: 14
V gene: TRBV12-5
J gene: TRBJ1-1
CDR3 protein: CASGLNPGDTEAFF

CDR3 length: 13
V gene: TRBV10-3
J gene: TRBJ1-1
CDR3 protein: CAIRVRGNTEAFF

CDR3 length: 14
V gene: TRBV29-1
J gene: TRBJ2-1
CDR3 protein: CSVEMPAGPRGQFF

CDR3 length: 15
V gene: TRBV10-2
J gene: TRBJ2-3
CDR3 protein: CASSGMGTSTDTQYF

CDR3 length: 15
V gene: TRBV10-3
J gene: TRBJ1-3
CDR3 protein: CAISERGNLGNTIYF

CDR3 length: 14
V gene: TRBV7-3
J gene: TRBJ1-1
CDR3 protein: CASSLMRENTEAFF

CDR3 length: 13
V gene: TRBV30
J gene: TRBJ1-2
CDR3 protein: CAWSQSALNGYTF

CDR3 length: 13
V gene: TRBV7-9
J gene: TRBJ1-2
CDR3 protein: CASSLYPTEGYTF

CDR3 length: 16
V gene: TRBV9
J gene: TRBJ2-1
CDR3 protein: CASSVGRGAIYNEQFF

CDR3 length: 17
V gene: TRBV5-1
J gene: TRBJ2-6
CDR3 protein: CASSLEWGMTGANVLTF

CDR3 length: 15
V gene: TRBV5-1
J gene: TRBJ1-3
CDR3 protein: CASSLAPGTGNTIYF